The 30 T cell receptor beta chains presented below share a single source sample, sequenced in a study of regulatory and conventional T cells in RAG deficiency (dated by TCRdb to 2016 to 2017). Before genomic DNA was extracted, conventional CD4+ T cells were isolated from blood as CD25-low CD127-high cells. The library came from the immunoSEQ multiplex PCR assay. Here the immuneACCESS table is served through TCRdb, limited to in-frame sequences with V and J called. Missing clones are a known gap in these copies; in checked studies unresolved V genes cover under half, and the rest lacks a known reason. Present in this sample are 30,000 to 35,000 clones, roughly 76% of which were seen just once. The top ten hold 3% to 4% of the sample. The same data also went into a second study, on regulatory T cells. As described in the second report: The multiplex PCR used 52 forward TRBV primers and 13 reverse TRBJ primers, with assay-based and computational corrections for amplification bias.

The sequencing input was CD4+ effector T cells sorted from blood. The receptors originated from a human donor in good health.

The chain couples TRBV5-4 to TRBJ1-2, with D perhaps TRBD1 (5 bases). V was clipped by 3 bases and J by 4 bases, with 16 bases between them. This CDR3 contains 15 residues. The V gene's germline CDR1 is SGHNT and CDR2 YYREEE (reference sequence). CDR3 in amino acids: CASSSRDAGGYGYTF. CDR3 DNA sequence: TGTGCCAGCAGCTCCCGGGACGCCGGCGGCTATGGCTACACCTTC.

The rearrangement uses TRBV19 and TRBJ2-3, with 8 bases that match TRBD2. CDR3 length: 15 residues. V lost 6 bases, J lost 3 bases, and 8 bases stayed unmatched. CDR1 LNHDA and CDR2 SQIVND come from the germline V gene (reference sequence). In DNA form, the CDR3 reads TGTGCCAGTAGGGGTTTCGGGGGGGCTACAGATACGCAGTATTTT. Translating it yields CASRGFGGATDTQYF.

This clone was detected only once. This chain connects TRBV19 to TRBJ1-5; the D gene is possibly TRBD1 (5 bases). Germline values: CDR1 LNHDA, CDR2 SQIVND (reference sequence). Trimming took 1 base from V and 5 from J, leaving 9 bases between them. The CDR3 covers 14 residues. CDR3 in DNA: TGTGCCAGTAGTATAGCGGGGGAAGATCAGCCCCAGCATTTT. Its protein product is CASSIAGEDQPQHF.

The chain recombines TRBV7-2 with TRBJ2-7; the match to TRBD1 covers 8 bases. After removal of 1 base from V and 4 bases from J, the junction contained 0 bases not matched to a gene. The CDR3 has 13 residues. Germline CDR1 SGHTA, CDR2 FQGNSA. CDR3 coding DNA: TGTGCCAGCAGCTTAGACAGGGGGTACGAGCAGTACTTC. Translation: CASSLDRGYEQYF. Based on the CDR3 plus reference TRBV7-2 and TRBJ2-7, the full variable domain is GAGVSQSPSNKVTEKGKDVELRCDPISGHTALYWYRQSLGQGLEFLIYFQGNSAPDKSGLPSDRFSAERTGGSVSTLTIQRTQQEDSAVYLCASSLDRGYEQYFGPGTRLTVT.

This chain links TRBV7-3 with TRBJ1-1; TRBD1 matches at 9 bases. The CDR3 sequence is 16 residues long. The J segment lost 4 bases and the V segment lost 1 base, leaving 7 bases of the junction unmatched. From germline, CDR1 is SGHTA and CDR2 FQGTGA. CDR3 DNA sequence: TGTGCCAGCAGCTTAAACCCCGGGACAGGGCGCACTGAAGCTTTCTTT. The encoded protein is CASSLNPGTGRTEAFF.

This clone occurred once. The genes are TRBV6-5 and TRBJ1-2, with 8 bases matching TRBD1. The ends lost 0 bases at V and 4 bases at J; junction bases unmatched: 4. CDR1 is MNHEY and CDR2 is SVGAGI in the germline V gene. The length of the CDR3 is 15 residues. The CDR3 sequence is CASSYSRTGSYGYTF. As DNA, the CDR3 is TGTGCCAGCAGTTACTCCCGGACAGGGAGCTATGGCTACACCTTC.

V usage is TRBV6-1 and J usage is TRBJ2-3; TRBD1 might be the D (6 bases). There are 15 residues in the CDR3. Germline V CDR1 and CDR2: MNHNS, SASEGT. Between the trimmed V and J ends, which lost 6 bases and 4 bases, there was a span of 17 bases. The CDR3 DNA reads as TGTGCCAGCAGCCTGGGACAATTCTCGGCAGATACGCAGTATTTT. This sequence encodes CASSLGQFSADTQYF.

CDR3 bases: TGCGCCAGCAGCCAATTGGGCAGGTTAAACTATGGCTACACCTTC. It codes for CASSQLGRLNYGYTF. The rearrangement uses TRBV4-1 and TRBJ1-2, with D uncertain. The V end was cut by 2 bases, the J end by 2 bases, with 12 bases between. The CDR3 has 15 residues. Germline CDR1 reads MGHRA; CDR2 reads YSYEKL.

The chain links TRBV5-4 to TRBJ2-5, with 7 bases that match TRBD2. The V gene's germline CDR1 is SGHNT and CDR2 YYREEE (reference sequence). CDR3 length: 15 amino acids. V shed 3 bases, J shed 5 bases, and the junction held 10 bases outside the gene matches. CDR3 residues: CASSSASGGRETQYF. The CDR3 region has the DNA TGTGCCAGCAGCTCAGCTTCGGGGGGTCGGGAGACCCAGTACTTC. Looking up the rest from reference TRBV5-4 and TRBJ2-5 gives the full variable domain: ETGVTQSPTHLIKTRGQQVTLRCSSQSGHNTVSWYQQALGQGPQFIFQYYREEENGRGNFPPRFSGLQFPNYSSELNVNALELDDSALYLCASSSASGGRETQYFGPGTRLLVL.

This clone was seen more than once but under ten times. The rearrangement links TRBV12-5 to TRBJ2-7; 8 bases agree with TRBD1. The CDR3 runs 14 residues. Germline CDR1 LGHNT, CDR2 FRNRAP. With V trimmed by 1 base and J by 3 bases, 2 bases remained unmatched. Written as DNA, the CDR3 is TGTGCTAGTGGTTTGGGGGACAGGTACTACGAGCAGTACTTC. This codes for CASGLGDRYYEQYF.

This clone appeared a few times. The V gene is TRBV7-2, the J gene TRBJ1-3; D remains ambiguous. The CDR3 loop spans 11 amino acids. CDR1 is SGHTA and CDR2 is FQGNSA in the germline V gene. V was pared by 3 bases and J by 3 bases, with 0 bases between. Here the CDR3 DNA reads TGTGCCAGCAGCTTTGGAAACACCATATATTTT. Its protein is CASSFGNTIYF. Supplemented by reference TRBV7-2 and TRBJ1-3, the full variable domain reads GAGVSQSPSNKVTEKGKDVELRCDPISGHTALYWYRQSLGQGLEFLIYFQGNSAPDKSGLPSDRFSAERTGGSVSTLTIQRTQQEDSAVYLCASSFGNTIYFGEGSWLTVV.

This chain links TRBV4-1 with TRBJ2-5, with D perhaps TRBD1 or TRBD2 (5 bases each). Germline V gene lookup returns CDR1 MGHRA and CDR2 YSYEKL. Trimming stripped 2 bases from V and 5 bases from J, with 9 bases between. This CDR3 contains 13 residues. The CDR3 is CASSQFRGETQYF. The DNA of the CDR3 is TGCGCCAGCAGCCAATTCCGGGGCGAGACCCAGTACTTC.

This chain uses TRBV5-4 with TRBJ2-5; TRBD1 or TRBD2 may be the D gene (5 bases each). Trimming removed 2 bases at V and 8 bases at J, with 22 bases between. CDR1 and CDR2 from the germline V gene are SGHNT and YYREEE (reference sequence). This CDR3 contains 16 residues. CDR3 loop: CASSLGYTEGRGTQYF. Written as DNA, the CDR3 is TGTGCCAGCAGCTTAGGTTACACAGAGGGAAGGGGTACCCAGTACTTC. Complete variable domain (other parts from reference TRBV5-4 and TRBJ2-5): ETGVTQSPTHLIKTRGQQVTLRCSSQSGHNTVSWYQQALGQGPQFIFQYYREEENGRGNFPPRFSGLQFPNYSSELNVNALELDDSALYLCASSLGYTEGRGTQYFGPGTRLLVL.

The chain employs TRBV7-3 and TRBJ2-3; D tentatively fits TRBD1 or TRBD2 (7 bases each). Between the trimmed V and J ends, which lost 0 bases and 7 bases, there was a span of 17 bases. The CDR3 is made up of 16 amino acids. The germline V gene has CDR1 SGHTA and CDR2 FQGTGA. CDR3 nucleotide sequence: TGTGCCAGCAGCTTAACGGGGAGGGCAGGGGGTAATACGCAGTATTTT. Amino acid sequence: CASSLTGRAGGNTQYF.

J is TRBJ1-2 and V is TRBV11-3; D gene uncertain. CDR1 is SGHNT and CDR2 is YENEEA in the germline V gene. This CDR3 region has 13 residues. V lost 0 bases, J lost 8 bases, and 10 bases lay in between. CDR3 DNA sequence: TGTGCCAGCAGCTTAGACGGGAATTCGGGCTACACCTTC. As protein: CASSLDGNSGYTF.

The chain uses TRBV5-1 and TRBJ2-7, with 7 bases that match TRBD1. The CDR3 sequence is 18 residues long. Germline V gene lookup returns CDR1 SGHRS and CDR2 YFSETQ. With 2 bases clipped from V and 2 bases from J, the junction kept 16 bases outside the gene matches. This chain's CDR3 is CASSLSTGSRIGTYEQYF. CDR3 coding DNA: TGCGCCAGCAGCTTATCGACAGGGTCAAGAATAGGAACCTACGAGCAGTACTTC. The complete variable domain, with remaining parts taken from reference TRBV5-1 and TRBJ2-7, reads KAGVTQTPRYLIKTRGQQVTLSCSPISGHRSVSWYQQTPGQGLQFLFEYFSETQRNKGNFPGRFSGRQFSNSRSEMNVSTLELGDSALYLCASSLSTGSRIGTYEQYFGPGTRLTVT.

The chain combines TRBV19 with TRBJ1-2, with 9 nucleotides matching TRBD1. This CDR3 is 15 amino acids long. Germline-derived CDR1 and CDR2 are LNHDA and SQIVND (reference sequence). V shed 9 bases, J shed 0 bases, and the junction held 8 bases outside the gene matches. For the CDR3, the DNA is TGTGCCAGCTCCGGGACAGGGACCGCTAACTATGGCTACACCTTC. Protein: CASSGTGTANYGYTF.

V usage is TRBV7-2 and J usage is TRBJ1-2; perhaps TRBD1 as D (5 bases). CDR1 and CDR2 from the germline V gene are SGHTA and FQGNSA. The CDR3 extends over 14 amino acids. V was cut by 2 bases and J by 6 bases, with 13 bases left in between. This CDR3 reads CASSLFRGSHGYTF. In nucleotides, the CDR3 is TGTGCCAGCAGCTTATTTCGGGGGAGCCATGGCTACACCTTC.

This clone showed up just a few times. The chain carries TRBV19 and TRBJ1-2; tentative D call: TRBD1 (5 bases). Trimming cost V 5 bases and J 4 bases, with 14 bases left between them. The CDR3 totals 14 residues. Germline values: CDR1 LNHDA, CDR2 SQIVND (reference sequence). CDR3: CASSGRGVPYGYTF. As DNA, the CDR3 is TGTGCCAGTAGTGGGCGGGGGGTGCCCTATGGCTACACCTTC. The complete variable domain, with remaining parts taken from reference TRBV19 and TRBJ1-2, reads DGGITQSPKYLFRKEGQNVTLSCEQNLNHDAMYWYRQDPGQGLRLIYYSQIVNDFQKGDIAEGYSVSREKKESFPLTVTSAQKNPTAFYLCASSGRGVPYGYTFGSGTRLTVV.

This clone appeared once. V and J are TRBV18 and TRBJ2-2; D might be TRBD1 (5 bases). Per the germline V gene, CDR1 is KGHSH and CDR2 is LQKENI. This CDR3 is 17 amino acids long. V lost 3 bases, J lost 1 base, and 15 bases lay in between. CDR3 sequence: CASSPRSGQGNTGELFF. The CDR3 DNA reads as TGTGCCAGCTCACCTAGAAGTGGGCAGGGGAACACCGGGGAGCTGTTTTTT. The full variable domain, in which reference TRBV18 and TRBJ2-2 provide the parts outside the CDR3, is NAGVMQNPRHLVRRRGQEARLRCSPMKGHSHVYWYRQLPEEGLKFMVYLQKENIIDESGMPKERFSAEFPKEGPSILRIQQVVRGDSAAYFCASSPRSGQGNTGELFFGEGSRLTVL.

J is TRBJ1-6 and V is TRBV6-5; no clear D. Germline CDR1 is MNHEY and CDR2 is SVGAGI. The V gene lost 2 bases and the J gene lost 7 bases, with 12 bases spanning the gap. The length of the CDR3 is 15 residues. The CDR3 spells CASSYASGLNSPLHF. The CDR3 bases are TGTGCCAGCAGTTACGCTTCGGGGTTGAATTCACCCCTCCACTTT.

V and J are TRBV9 and TRBJ1-5; the D is unclear. Trimming took off 4 bases at V and 6 bases at J, with 17 bases between the two ends. Germline assignment: CDR1 SGDLS and CDR2 YYNGEE. The CDR3 has 15 residues. CDR3 coding DNA: TGTGCCAGCAGCCTACTTCTAGGTGGAGTTCAGCCCCAGCATTTT. Residues: CASSLLLGGVQPQHF.

The genes are TRBV21-1 and TRBJ1-5; the table assigns TRBD1, which was not confirmed against the DNA. TRBV21-1 corresponds to a pseudogene. There are 18 residues in the CDR3. The CDR3 spells CASSKKRGDSLGNQPQHF. The CDR3, as DNA: TGTGCCAGCAGCAAAAAAAGGGGGGACAGTTTGGGCAATCAGCCCCAGCATTTT.

This rearrangement joins TRBV7-3 to TRBJ2-7; D might be TRBD1 (5 bases). The CDR3 is 12 residues long. The germline V and J ends were trimmed by 2 bases and 6 bases, with 8 bases remaining between them. Germline V gene data show CDR1 as SGHTA and CDR2 as FQGTGA. The CDR3 loop reads CASSLDTGEQYF. CDR3 sequence (DNA): TGTGCCAGCAGCTTAGACACAGGCGAGCAGTACTTC.

The chain uses TRBV15 and TRBJ2-3; 7 bases align to TRBD2. This CDR3 is built from 15 residues. J gave up 2 bases and V 1 base, and 3 bases lay outside the gene matches. CDR1 and CDR2 (germline): LNHNV, YYDKDF (reference sequence). CDR3 protein: CATSRVLAVTDTQYF. The CDR3, as DNA: TGTGCCACCAGCAGAGTGCTAGCGGTCACAGATACGCAGTATTTT.

The V and J genes are TRBV7-9 and TRBJ1-1, with TRBD1 identical over 8 bases. CDR1 is SEHNR and CDR2 is FQNEAQ in the germline V gene (reference sequence). The CDR3 has 16 amino acids. Germline trimming cut 4 bases from V and 4 bases from J; bases unmatched to any gene: 11. The CDR3 DNA sequence: TGTGCCAGCAGCTCCGGACAGGGCCCGGGGGGCACTGAAGCTTTCTTT. The encoded protein is CASSSGQGPGGTEAFF. The variable domain in full, with the rest retrieved from reference TRBV7-9 and TRBJ1-1, is DTGVSQNPRHKITKRGQNVTFRCDPISEHNRLYWYRQTLGQGPEFLTYFQNEAQLEKSRLLSDRFSAERPKGSFSTLEIQRTEQGDSAMYLCASSSGQGPGGTEAFFGQGTRLTVV.

The rearrangement uses TRBV2 and TRBJ1-1; 9 bases line up with TRBD1. The germline V gene encodes CDR1 SNHLY and CDR2 FYNNEI. Trimming cost V 6 bases and J 4 bases; bases outside gene matches: 3. The CDR3 contains 13 residues. The CDR3, as DNA: TGTGCCAGCAGAGAGGACAGGGGCACTGAAGCTTTCTTT. This translates into CASREDRGTEAFF.

The genes are TRBV11-1 and TRBJ2-3; 8 nucleotides line up with TRBD1. The CDR3 is 15 amino acids. Trimming cost V 1 base and J 3 bases; bases outside gene matches: 3. Germline V CDR1 and CDR2: SGHAT, FQDESV (reference sequence). The CDR3 coding sequence is TGTGCCAGCAGCTTAGACAGGGGGGAAACAGATACGCAGTATTTT. Its protein is CASSLDRGETDTQYF.

The chain recombines TRBV6-1 with TRBJ1-5, with a tentative D call TRBD1 (6 bases). V lost 3 bases and J 1 base, leaving 10 bases between the germline ends. The CDR3 has 15 residues. Germline V gene sequence: CDR1 MNHNS, CDR2 SASEGT. CDR3 bases: TGTGCCAGCAGTGAGGGAGGGGGAAGCAATCAGCCCCAGCATTTT. Translating gives CASSEGGGSNQPQHF.

Only a few counts were recorded for this clone. The rearrangement uses TRBV11-2 and TRBJ2-7; D possibly corresponds to TRBD2 (5 bases). The ends were cut back, 2 bases at V and 3 bases at J, with 14 bases in the middle. The CDR3 runs 15 residues. In germline, CDR1 is SGHAT, CDR2 FQNNGV. DNA for the CDR3: TGTGCCAGCAGCTTATTAGCGCCAGGAGGCTACGAGCAGTACTTC. Amino acid sequence: CASSLLAPGGYEQYF.